This TCR beta chain was captured in a study of blood T cell repertoires in COVID-19. As originally analysed: Amplification of reference gene primers provided the estimated nucleated cell counts. The data were produced by immunoSEQ multiplex PCR, yet TCRdb's version contains in-frame clones alone and is incomplete. V and J calls and clone size are given by that table; D and trimming were obtained from the DNA. Of approximately 88,000 clones in the sample, about 77% are singletons; the top ten hold roughly 6.7%. Per the germline V gene, CDR1 is SGHTA and CDR2 is FQGNSA. Trimming took 2 bases from V and 3 from J; bases not matched to a gene: 3. The CDR3 sequence is 15 residues long. Enrolment of Seattle patients took place during active infection, and they were followed longitudinally.

Sequenced material: peripheral blood. The V call is TRBV7-2, the J call TRBJ2-7; 11 bases are shared with TRBD2. The clonotype comes from a man between 65 and 85 years old with COVID-19, enrolled during active disease. The CDR3 DNA reads TGTGCCAGCAGCTTATTTGGGACTAGCGGCTACGAGCAGTACTTC. As protein: CASSLFGTSGYEQYF.